These 7 T cell receptor beta chains came from one sample sequenced in a study of blood T cell repertoires in COVID-19. The data were produced by immunoSEQ multiplex PCR, yet TCRdb's version contains in-frame clones alone and is incomplete. The profile shows over 400,000 clones, approximately 85% of them singletons. Source material: peripheral blood. All receptors come from a human donor in a cohort sampled during active COVID-19.

This clone was observed a single time. The V call is TRBV5-1, the J call TRBJ2-7; 10 bases are shared with TRBD2. With V trimmed by 4 bases and J by 3 bases, 10 bases remained unmatched. Per the germline V gene, CDR1 is SGHRS and CDR2 is YFSETQ. The CDR3 is 16 residues long. For the CDR3, the DNA is TGCGCCAGCAGCCCACTAGCGGGACAAGACGGCTACGAGCAGTACTTC. As protein: CASSPLAGQDGYEQYF. The variable domain in full, with the rest retrieved from reference TRBV5-1 and TRBJ2-7, is KAGVTQTPRYLIKTRGQQVTLSCSPISGHRSVSWYQQTPGQGLQFLFEYFSETQRNKGNFPGRFSGRQFSNSRSEMNVSTLELGDSALYLCASSPLAGQDGYEQYFGPGTRLTVT.

This chain joins TRBV4-1 and TRBJ1-1; D not certain. The CDR3 runs to 15 residues. The germline gives CDR1 MGHRA, CDR2 YSYEKL. The ends were cut back, 4 bases at V and 4 bases at J, with 16 bases in the middle. CDR3 region: CASSRPQTRVTEAFF. CDR3 coding DNA: TGCGCCAGCAGCCGACCCCAGACAAGAGTCACTGAAGCTTTCTTT.

The chain carries TRBV3-1 (or the pseudogene TRBV3-2) and TRBJ2-1; TRBD2 matches 11 bases. This CDR3 has 14 amino acids. Germline CDR1 LGHDT, CDR2 YNNKEL (reference sequence). Losses at the gene ends were 5 bases for V and 7 bases for J; bases not matched to a gene: 4. The CDR3 nucleotides are TGTGCCAGCAGCAAGACTAGCGGGGCGAATGAGCAGTTCTTC. Amino acids: CASSKTSGANEQFF.

Points on this clone: The junction shows a germline mismatch at one end, possibly a read error. The rearrangement links TRBV3-1 (or the pseudogene TRBV3-2) to TRBJ1-2; TRBD1 is a possible D gene (6 bases). The CDR3 contains 13 residues. Germline V gene data show CDR1 as LGHDT and CDR2 as YNNKEL (reference sequence). This CDR3 reads CASRQQGVHGYTF. The CDR3 DNA sequence: TGTGCCAGCCGCCAACAGGGCGTCCATGGCTACACCTTC.

CDR3 coding DNA: TGTGCCAGCAGTTTATTGGTGGGGGGAGAGGGGCCCAACTATGGCTACACCTTC. Translated, it gives CASSLLVGGEGPNYGYTF. The chain links TRBV28 to TRBJ1-2; possibly TRBD1 for D (5 bases). The CDR3 has 18 amino acids. V shed 1 base and J shed 2 bases, with 20 bases lying between them. CDR1 is MDHEN and CDR2 is SYDVKM in the germline V gene.

The chain couples TRBV9 to TRBJ1-1; D unclear. V dropped 0 bases and J dropped 0 bases, with 12 bases sitting between them. Germline CDR1 SGDLS, CDR2 YYNGEE. The CDR3 has 16 amino acids. In nucleotides, the CDR3 is TGTGCCAGCAGCGTAGAACCGGGAGGTTTGAACACTGAAGCTTTCTTT. Its protein product is CASSVEPGGLNTEAFF.

The V gene is TRBV2, the J gene TRBJ2-1; 7 bases map to TRBD2. Germline V gene data show CDR1 as SNHLY and CDR2 as FYNNEI. V was clipped by 6 bases and J by 0 bases; unmatched bases: 2. The CDR3 loop spans 14 amino acids. As DNA, the CDR3 is TGTGCCAGCAGACGGGAGGCCTCCTACAATGAGCAGTTCTTC. Protein sequence: CASRREASYNEQFF.